This T cell receptor beta chain was found in a study of a mutant IDH1 vaccine in newly diagnosed glioma. Some clones are missing from TCRdb's copy, which holds only in-frame ones; the method was immunoSEQ multiplex PCR. The table lists 40,000 to 55,000 clones, approximately 80% of them singletons. Described time point: week 35, safety follow-up. Topical imiquimod was applied with each vaccine dose, which held 300 ug of mutant IDH1 20-mer peptide. The CDR3 length is 14 residues. Between the trimmed V and J ends, which lost 5 bases and 4 bases, there was a span of 14 bases. Germline CDR1 SGHNT, CDR2 YENEEA. Remarks on this clone: Its matching antigen is unknown.

The genes are TRBV11-3 and TRBJ1-2; D not resolved. Sequenced here: PBMCs, sampled from a glioma patient whose treatment included an IDH1 peptide vaccine. The sequence was obtained from a man aged 35 to 55 with glioma. The CDR3 DNA follows: TGTGCCAGCAGCGCATCGGGCCTTCCCTATGGCTACACCTTC. It yields the protein CASSASGLPYGYTF.